This T cell receptor beta chain was retrieved from a study of cytomegalovirus exposure and HLA in healthy donors. Comments on this clone: What it binds is unknown.

The study, taken as a whole, reports: Presence/absence results assume similar sequencing depth per donor, which may not hold. Data from an earlier analysis indicated that most TCR beta V segments were productive either about 90% or about 30% of the time.

The PCR employed 60 Vbeta primers together with 13 Jbeta primers. Clones were read by immunoSEQ multiplex PCR, and TCRdb kept only the in-frame ones, dropping some. The table has about 160,000 clones, about two thirds seen once; the top ten hold under 3.5%. This CDR3 region has 16 residues. Per the germline V gene, CDR1 is SEHNR and CDR2 is FQNEAQ (reference sequence). Losses at the gene ends were 5 bases for V and 3 bases for J; bases not matched to a gene: 8. Material for sequencing was PBMCs. The clonotype comes from a woman aged 25 to 39 in good health and CMV-seronegative. V and J are TRBV7-9 and TRBJ2-1; 9 nucleotides agree with TRBD2. The CDR3 is CASSGPGTSYYNEQFF. For the CDR3, the DNA is TGTGCCAGCAGCGGCCCCGGGACTAGCTACTACAATGAGCAGTTCTTC.